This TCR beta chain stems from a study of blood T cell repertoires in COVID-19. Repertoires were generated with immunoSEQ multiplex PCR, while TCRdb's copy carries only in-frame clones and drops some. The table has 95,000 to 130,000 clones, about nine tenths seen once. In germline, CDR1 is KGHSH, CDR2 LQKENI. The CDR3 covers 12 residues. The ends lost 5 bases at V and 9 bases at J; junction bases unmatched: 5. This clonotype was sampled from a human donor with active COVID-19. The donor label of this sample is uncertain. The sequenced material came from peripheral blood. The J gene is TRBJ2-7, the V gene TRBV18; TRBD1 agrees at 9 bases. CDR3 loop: CASSGQGIGQYF. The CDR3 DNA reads TGTGCCAGCTCAGGACAGGGGATCGGGCAGTACTTC.